Presented here are 17 T cell receptor beta chains from one specimen sequenced in a study of T cell responses to AZD1222 COVID-19 vaccine. The table came from immunoSEQ multiplex PCR; TCRdb's copy has only in-frame clones and leaves some out. The sample yields about 120,000 clones, about 90% seen once. The specimen was peripheral blood, collected on day 0 of AZD1222 vaccination. These receptors were collected from an adult in good health.

This clone was counted a few times. The V call is TRBV28, the J call TRBJ1-2; tentatively, D is TRBD1 (5 bases). The germline V gene encodes CDR1 MDHEN and CDR2 SYDVKM. Trimming removed 3 bases from V and 1 base from J, with 9 bases in between. The CDR3 is made up of 14 amino acids. CDR3 coding DNA: TGTGCCAGCAGTTTGGGGCAGAGTAACTATGGCTACACCTTC. It is translated as CASSLGQSNYGYTF.

The V call is TRBV30, the J call TRBJ2-6; perhaps TRBD1 as D (5 bases). Deletions cut 0 bases from V and 5 bases from J, with 11 bases between. Germline V CDR1 and CDR2: GTSNPN, SVGIG (reference sequence). The CDR3 is 15 amino acids. The CDR3 is CAWSVQQGWANVLTF. CDR3 bases: TGTGCCTGGAGTGTACAGCAGGGTTGGGCCAACGTCCTGACTTTC.

The CDR3 region has the DNA TGCAGCGTTGAATCCCCGAAGCGGGAGAGCTACAATGAGCAGTTCTTC. This codes for CSVESPKRESYNEQFF. The rearrangement uses TRBV29-1 and TRBJ2-1; 8 positions agree with TRBD2. The V segment lost 2 bases and the J segment 3 bases; nucleotides outside the gene matches: 9. This CDR3 has 16 amino acids. Germline V gene data show CDR1 as SQVTM and CDR2 as ANQGSEA.

The table lists this clone with a few counts. The chain combines TRBV5-5 with TRBJ1-2; TRBD1 matches at 9 bases. Germline lookup yields CDR1 SGHKS and CDR2 YYEKEE (reference sequence). The J segment lost 3 bases and the V segment lost 4 bases, leaving 7 bases of the junction unmatched. The CDR3 sequence is 15 residues long. This CDR3 reads CASSRRTGADYGYTF. CDR3 coding DNA: TGTGCCAGCAGCAGACGGACAGGGGCTGACTATGGCTACACCTTC.

The chain recombines TRBV20-1 with TRBJ2-5; D gene ambiguous. CDR1 is DFQATT and CDR2 is SNEGSKA in the germline V gene (reference sequence). The CDR3 sequence is 11 residues long. With 6 bases removed from V and 3 bases from J, the gap between germline ends came to 8 bases. DNA for the CDR3: TGCAGTGCCATGAAAGAAGAGACCCAGTACTTC. Amino acid sequence: CSAMKEETQYF.

This chain links TRBV6-5 with TRBJ2-5; the D gene is possibly TRBD2 (6 bases). Per the germline V gene, CDR1 is MNHEY and CDR2 is SVGAGI. Trimming left V 4 bases short and J 4 bases short, with 10 bases between. The CDR3 covers 13 residues. CDR3 region: CASSSQGGETQYF. The CDR3 region has the DNA TGTGCCAGCAGTTCTCAGGGAGGAGAGACCCAGTACTTC.

The rearrangement uses TRBV5-1 and TRBJ2-3; D tentatively fits TRBD1 or TRBD2 (6 bases each). In germline, CDR1 is SGHRS, CDR2 YFSETQ. V shed 2 bases and J shed 6 bases, with 13 bases lying between them. This CDR3 contains 14 residues. The CDR3 sequence: CASSLKEGGDTQYF. The CDR3 coding sequence is TGCGCCAGCAGCTTAAAAGAGGGGGGCGATACGCAGTATTTT.

The genes are TRBV7-8 and TRBJ2-1; maybe TRBD2 (6 bases). Trimming cost V 3 bases and J 4 bases, with 7 bases left between them. The germline V gene has CDR1 SGHVS and CDR2 FQNEAQ. The CDR3 has 13 amino acids. The CDR3 region is CASSLGLYNEQFF. The CDR3 bases are TGTGCCAGCAGCTTGGGACTTTACAATGAGCAGTTCTTC.

This clone showed up just once. V is TRBV30 and J is TRBJ1-1; D might be TRBD1 (5 bases). Trimming stripped 0 bases from V and 11 bases from J, with 34 bases between. CDR1 and CDR2 from the germline V gene are GTSNPN and SVGIG (reference sequence). This CDR3 spans 19 amino acids. The chain's CDR3 is CAWSVFSSESGRFVVGAFF. CDR3 in DNA: TGTGCCTGGAGTGTATTTTCTTCCGAGTCAGGGAGGTTTGTTGTCGGGGCTTTCTTT.

This clone is a singleton in its sample. The chain joins TRBV11-3 to TRBJ2-3, with TRBD1 identical over 8 bases. CDR3 size: 14 residues. Unmatched junction bases numbered 5, after V lost 5 bases and J lost 4 bases. From germline, CDR1 is SGHNT and CDR2 YENEEA. CDR3 DNA sequence: TGTGCCAGCAGCCAGGGGGCCGGGTCAGATACGCAGTATTTT. Its translation: CASSQGAGSDTQYF.

This chain links TRBV30 with TRBJ2-7; D unclear. V was trimmed by 2 bases and J by 6 bases, leaving 14 bases between them. The CDR3 has 13 residues. Per germline, CDR1 GTSNPN and CDR2 SVGIG (reference sequence). CDR3 sequence: CAWSRASNGEQYF. The CDR3 DNA follows: TGTGCCTGGAGTAGAGCCAGTAATGGCGAGCAGTACTTC.

The V call is TRBV13, the J call TRBJ2-3; D call uncertain. The V end lost 5 bases, the J end lost 0 bases, and 9 bases lay between the germline ends. The CDR3 totals 14 residues. CDR1 and CDR2 (germline): PRHDT, FYEKMQ (reference sequence). The CDR3, as DNA: TGTGCCAGCAGCCCACTCACAAGCACAGATACGCAGTATTTT. It codes for CASSPLTSTDTQYF.

V usage is TRBV7-8 and J usage is TRBJ1-1, with D uncertain. The germline V and J ends were trimmed by 1 base and 3 bases, with 18 bases remaining between them. The V gene's germline CDR1 is SGHVS and CDR2 FQNEAQ. This CDR3 is 17 amino acids long. CDR3 loop: CASSLGYSTTIDTEAFF. The CDR3 nucleotides read TGTGCCAGCAGCTTAGGCTACTCAACAACCATAGACACTGAAGCTTTCTTT.

V and J are TRBV7-9 and TRBJ2-7; D is undetermined. Germline CDR1 SEHNR, CDR2 FQNEAQ (reference sequence). The V gene lost 3 bases and the J gene lost 3 bases, with 6 bases spanning the gap. The CDR3 runs 12 residues. CDR3 sequence reads: CASSFQDYEQYF. The CDR3 DNA sequence: TGTGCCAGCAGCTTTCAAGACTACGAGCAGTACTTC.

V and J are TRBV19 and TRBJ1-3; 7 bases align to TRBD1. Germline values: CDR1 LNHDA, CDR2 SQIVND (reference sequence). The CDR3 is 14 amino acids. V was pared by 4 bases and J by 4 bases, with 4 bases of the junction left unmatched. The CDR3 bases are TGTGCCAGTAGTACAACAGGGGTCGGAAACACCATATATTTT. Protein product: CASSTTGVGNTIYF.

This clone showed up just once. The chain is built from TRBV18 and TRBJ2-5; 10 bases match TRBD1. After removal of 5 bases from V and 3 bases from J, the junction contained 3 bases not matched to a gene. Germline-derived CDR1 and CDR2 are KGHSH and LQKENI. The CDR3 spans 14 residues. The CDR3 protein is CASSAGTGEETQYF. CDR3 DNA sequence: TGTGCCAGCTCAGCCGGGACAGGGGAAGAGACCCAGTACTTC.

The V gene is TRBV27, the J gene TRBJ2-7; perhaps TRBD1 as D (5 bases). The CDR3 sequence is 13 residues long. CDR1 and CDR2 from the germline V gene are MNHEY and SMNVEV (reference sequence). V was cut by 0 bases and J by 2 bases, with 5 bases left in between. The CDR3 reads CASSLSGAYEQYF. The CDR3 DNA sequence: TGTGCCAGCAGTTTATCAGGGGCCTACGAGCAGTACTTC.